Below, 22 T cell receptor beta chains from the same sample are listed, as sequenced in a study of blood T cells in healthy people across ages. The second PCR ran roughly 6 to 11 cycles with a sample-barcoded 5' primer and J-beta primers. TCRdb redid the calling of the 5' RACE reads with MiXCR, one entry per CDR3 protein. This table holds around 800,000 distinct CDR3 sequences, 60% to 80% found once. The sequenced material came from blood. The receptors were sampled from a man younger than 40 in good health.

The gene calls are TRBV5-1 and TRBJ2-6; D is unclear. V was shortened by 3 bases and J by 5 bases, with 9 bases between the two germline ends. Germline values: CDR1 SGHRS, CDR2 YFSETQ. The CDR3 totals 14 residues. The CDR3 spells CASSSLGRANVLTF. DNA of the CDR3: TGCGCCAGCAGCTCACTCGGTCGGGCCAACGTCCTGACTTTC.

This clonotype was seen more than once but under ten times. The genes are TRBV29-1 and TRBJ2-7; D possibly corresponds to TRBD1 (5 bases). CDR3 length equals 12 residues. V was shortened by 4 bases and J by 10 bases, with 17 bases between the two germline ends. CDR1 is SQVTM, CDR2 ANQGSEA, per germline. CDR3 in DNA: TGCAGCGTTGGACAGATTAGGAGTGCCCAGTACTTC. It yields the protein CSVGQIRSAQYF.

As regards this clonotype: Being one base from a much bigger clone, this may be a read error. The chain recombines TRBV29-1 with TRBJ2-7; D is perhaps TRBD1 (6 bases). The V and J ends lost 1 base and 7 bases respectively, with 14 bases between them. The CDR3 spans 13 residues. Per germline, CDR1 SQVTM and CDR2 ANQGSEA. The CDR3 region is CSVEGGQGHEQYF. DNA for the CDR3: TGCAGCGTTGAAGGGGGGCAGGGCCATGAGCAGTACTTC.

CDR3: CASSPWGGEPRDEQFF. The CDR3, as DNA: TGTGCCAGCAGTCCCTGGGGTGGGGAGCCTAGGGATGAGCAGTTCTTC. The chain links TRBV28 to TRBJ2-1; D is perhaps TRBD2 (5 bases). CDR1 and CDR2 from the germline V gene are MDHEN and SYDVKM. This CDR3 is 16 amino acids long. The V end lost 5 bases, the J end lost 8 bases, and 22 bases lay between the germline ends. Drawing the rest from reference TRBV28 and TRBJ2-1, the complete variable domain is DVKVTQSSRYLVKRTGEKVFLECVQDMDHENMFWYRQDPGLGLRLIYFSYDVKMKEKGDIPEGYSVSREKKERFSLILESASTNQTSMYLCASSPWGGEPRDEQFFGPGTRLTVL.

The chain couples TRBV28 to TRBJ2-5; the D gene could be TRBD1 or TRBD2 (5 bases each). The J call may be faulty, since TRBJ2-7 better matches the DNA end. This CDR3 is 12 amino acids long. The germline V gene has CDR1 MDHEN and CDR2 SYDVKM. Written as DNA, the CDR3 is TGTGCCACCCGGGGCGACACCTGCGAGCAGTACTTC. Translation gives CATRGDTCEQYF.

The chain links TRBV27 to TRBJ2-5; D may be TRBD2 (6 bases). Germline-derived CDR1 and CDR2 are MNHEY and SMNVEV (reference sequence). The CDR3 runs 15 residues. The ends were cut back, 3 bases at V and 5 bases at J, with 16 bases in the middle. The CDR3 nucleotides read TGTGCCAGCAGTTTGGTCCCCGCGGGGAGGGAGACCCAGTACTTC. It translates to CASSLVPAGRETQYF.

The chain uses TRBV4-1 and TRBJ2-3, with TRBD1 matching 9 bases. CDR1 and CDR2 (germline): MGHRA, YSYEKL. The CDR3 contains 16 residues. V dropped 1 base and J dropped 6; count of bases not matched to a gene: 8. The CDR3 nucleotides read TGCGCCAGCAGCCAAGGTACCGGACAGGGGTCGGATACGCAGTATTTT. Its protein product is CASSQGTGQGSDTQYF.

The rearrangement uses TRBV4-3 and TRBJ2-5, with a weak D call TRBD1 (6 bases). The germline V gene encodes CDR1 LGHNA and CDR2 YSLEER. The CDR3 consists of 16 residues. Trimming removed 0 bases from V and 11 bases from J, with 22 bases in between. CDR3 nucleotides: TGCGCCAGCAGCCAAGACCCCGTGACAGGAGCTAGAGAGCAGTACTTC. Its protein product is CASSQDPVTGAREQYF.

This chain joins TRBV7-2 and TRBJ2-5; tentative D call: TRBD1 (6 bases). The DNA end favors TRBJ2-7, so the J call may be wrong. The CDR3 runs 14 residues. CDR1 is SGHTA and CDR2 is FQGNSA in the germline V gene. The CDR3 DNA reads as TGTGCCAGCAGTCTAATACCGGACAGATTCGAGCAGTACTTC. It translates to CASSLIPDRFEQYF.

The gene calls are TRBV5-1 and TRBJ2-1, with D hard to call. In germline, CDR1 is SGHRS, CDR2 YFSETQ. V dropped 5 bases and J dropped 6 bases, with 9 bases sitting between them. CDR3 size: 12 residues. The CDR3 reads CASRGASNEQFF. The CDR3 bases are TGCGCCAGCAGGGGCGCAAGCAATGAGCAGTTCTTC.

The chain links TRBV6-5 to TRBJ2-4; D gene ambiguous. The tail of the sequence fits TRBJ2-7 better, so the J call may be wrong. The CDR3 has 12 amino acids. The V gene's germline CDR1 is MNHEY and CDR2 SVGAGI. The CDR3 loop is CATWAGSHEQYF. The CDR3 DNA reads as TGTGCCACATGGGCAGGCAGTCACGAGCAGTACTTC.

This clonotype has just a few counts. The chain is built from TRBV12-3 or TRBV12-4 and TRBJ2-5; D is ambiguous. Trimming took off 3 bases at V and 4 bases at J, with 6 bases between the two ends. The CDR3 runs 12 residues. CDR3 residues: CASSFLGETQYF. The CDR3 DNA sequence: TGTGCCAGCAGTTTCCTGGGAGAGACCCAGTACTTC.

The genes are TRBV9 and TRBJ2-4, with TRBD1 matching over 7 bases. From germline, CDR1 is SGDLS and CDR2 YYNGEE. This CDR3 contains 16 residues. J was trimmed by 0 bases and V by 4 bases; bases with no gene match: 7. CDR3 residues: CASSSRDSLAKNIQYF. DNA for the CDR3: TGTGCCAGCAGCTCACGGGACAGCTTAGCCAAAAACATTCAGTACTTC.

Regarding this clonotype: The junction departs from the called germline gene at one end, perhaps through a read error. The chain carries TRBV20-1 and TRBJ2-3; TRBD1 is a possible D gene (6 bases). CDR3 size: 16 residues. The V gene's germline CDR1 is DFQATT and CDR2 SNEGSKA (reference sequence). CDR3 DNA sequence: TGCAGTGCTAGAGATCGAGACAGGACAACCACAGATACGCGGTATTTT. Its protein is CSARDRDRTTTDTRYF.

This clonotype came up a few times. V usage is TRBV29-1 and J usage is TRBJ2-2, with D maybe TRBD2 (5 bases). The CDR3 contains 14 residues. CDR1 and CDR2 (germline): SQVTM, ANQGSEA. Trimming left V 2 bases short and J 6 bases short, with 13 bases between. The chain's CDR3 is CSVERGLNAGELFF. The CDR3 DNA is TGCAGCGTTGAAAGAGGGTTAAACGCCGGGGAGCTGTTTTTT.

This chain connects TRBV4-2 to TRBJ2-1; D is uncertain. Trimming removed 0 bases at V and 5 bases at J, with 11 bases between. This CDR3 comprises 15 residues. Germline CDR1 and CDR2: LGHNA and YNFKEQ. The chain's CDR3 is CASSQDKLTNNEQFF. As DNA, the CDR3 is TGTGCCAGCAGCCAAGATAAATTGACCAACAATGAGCAGTTCTTC.

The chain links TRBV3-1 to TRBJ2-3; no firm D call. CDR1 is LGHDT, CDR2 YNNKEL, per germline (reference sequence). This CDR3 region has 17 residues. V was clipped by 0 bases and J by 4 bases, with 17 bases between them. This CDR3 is CASSQESGSMAADTQYF. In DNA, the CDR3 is TGTGCCAGCAGCCAAGAGAGTGGTAGTATGGCCGCAGATACGCAGTATTTT.

CDR3 region: CAISRTNNEQFF. The CDR3 DNA sequence: TGTGCCATCAGCAGGACAAACAATGAGCAGTTCTTC. V gene TRBV10-3 combines with J gene TRBJ2-1, with TRBD1 as a possible D gene (5 bases). Trimming cost V 6 bases and J 5 bases, with 8 bases left between them. CDR3 length equals 12 residues. The V gene's germline CDR1 is ENHRY and CDR2 SYGVKD.

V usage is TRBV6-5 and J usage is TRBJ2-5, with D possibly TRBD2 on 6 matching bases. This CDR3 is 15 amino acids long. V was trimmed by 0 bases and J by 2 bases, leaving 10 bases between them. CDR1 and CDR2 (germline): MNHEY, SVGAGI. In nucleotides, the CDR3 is TGTGCCAGCAGTTACTCGTCGGGGGTTCAAGAGACCCAGTACTTC. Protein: CASSYSSGVQETQYF.

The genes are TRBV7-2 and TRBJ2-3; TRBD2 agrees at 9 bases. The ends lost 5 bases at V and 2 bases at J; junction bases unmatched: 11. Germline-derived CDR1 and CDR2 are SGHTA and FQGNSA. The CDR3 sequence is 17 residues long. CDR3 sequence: CASSPAGASGVTDTQYF. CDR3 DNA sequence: TGTGCCAGCAGCCCCGCGGGTGCTAGCGGGGTCACAGATACGCAGTATTTT.

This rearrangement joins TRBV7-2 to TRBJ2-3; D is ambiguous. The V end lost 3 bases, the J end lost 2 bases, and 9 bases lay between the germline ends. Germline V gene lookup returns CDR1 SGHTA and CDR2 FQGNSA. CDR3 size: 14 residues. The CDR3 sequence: CASSFHEDTDTQYF. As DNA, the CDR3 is TGTGCCAGCAGCTTTCACGAGGACACAGATACGCAGTATTTT.

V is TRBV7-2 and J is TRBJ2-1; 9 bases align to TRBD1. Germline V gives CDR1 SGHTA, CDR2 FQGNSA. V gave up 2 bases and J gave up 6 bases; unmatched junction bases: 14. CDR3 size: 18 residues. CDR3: CASSLSGTGFKLGNEQFF. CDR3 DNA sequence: TGTGCCAGCAGCTTATCCGGGACAGGGTTCAAGTTAGGCAATGAGCAGTTCTTC.